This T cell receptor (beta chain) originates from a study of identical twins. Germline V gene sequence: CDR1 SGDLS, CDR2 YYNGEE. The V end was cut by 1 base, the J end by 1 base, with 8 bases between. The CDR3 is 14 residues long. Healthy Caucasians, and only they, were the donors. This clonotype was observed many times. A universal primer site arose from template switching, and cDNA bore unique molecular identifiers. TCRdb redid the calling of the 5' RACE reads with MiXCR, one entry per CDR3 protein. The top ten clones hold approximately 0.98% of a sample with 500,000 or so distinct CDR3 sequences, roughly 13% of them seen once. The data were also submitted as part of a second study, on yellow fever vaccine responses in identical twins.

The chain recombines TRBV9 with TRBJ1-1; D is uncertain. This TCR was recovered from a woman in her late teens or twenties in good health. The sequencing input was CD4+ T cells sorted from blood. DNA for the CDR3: TGTGCCAGCAGCGTAAAACAGCAGAACACTGAAGCTTTCTTT. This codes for CASSVKQQNTEAFF.